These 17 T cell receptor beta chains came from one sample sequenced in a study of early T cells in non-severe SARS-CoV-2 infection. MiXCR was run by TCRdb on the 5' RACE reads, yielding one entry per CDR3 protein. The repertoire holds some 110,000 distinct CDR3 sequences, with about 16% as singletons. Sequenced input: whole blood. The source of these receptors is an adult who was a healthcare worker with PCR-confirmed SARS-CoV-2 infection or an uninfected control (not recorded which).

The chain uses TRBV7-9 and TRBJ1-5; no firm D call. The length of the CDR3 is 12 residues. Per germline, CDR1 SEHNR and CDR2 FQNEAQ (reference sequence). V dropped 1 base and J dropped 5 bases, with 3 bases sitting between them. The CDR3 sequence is CASSLGHQPQHF. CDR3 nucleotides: TGTGCCAGCAGCTTAGGTCATCAGCCCCAGCATTTT. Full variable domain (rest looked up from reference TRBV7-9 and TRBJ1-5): DTGVSQNPRHKITKRGQNVTFRCDPISEHNRLYWYRQTLGQGPEFLTYFQNEAQLEKSRLLSDRFSAERPKGSFSTLEIQRTEQGDSAMYLCASSLGHQPQHFGDGTRLSIL.

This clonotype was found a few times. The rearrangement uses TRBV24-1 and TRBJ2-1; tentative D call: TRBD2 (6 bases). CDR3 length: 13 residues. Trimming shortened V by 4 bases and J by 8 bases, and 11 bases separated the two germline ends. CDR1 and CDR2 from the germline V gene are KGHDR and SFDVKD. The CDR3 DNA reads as TGTGCCACCAGTGAGCCCCCGGGGGATGAGCAGTTCTTC. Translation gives CATSEPPGDEQFF.

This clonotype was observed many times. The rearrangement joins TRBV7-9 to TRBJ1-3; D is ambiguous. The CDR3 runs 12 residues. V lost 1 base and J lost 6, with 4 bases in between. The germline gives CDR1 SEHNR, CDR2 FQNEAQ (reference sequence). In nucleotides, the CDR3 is TGTGCCAGCAGCTTAGATGCAAACACCATATATTTT. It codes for CASSLDANTIYF.

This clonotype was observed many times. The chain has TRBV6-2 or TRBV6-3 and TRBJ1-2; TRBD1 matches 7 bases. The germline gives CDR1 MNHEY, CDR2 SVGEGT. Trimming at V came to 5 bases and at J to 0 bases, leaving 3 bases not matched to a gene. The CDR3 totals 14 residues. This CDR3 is CASSGDRANYGYTF. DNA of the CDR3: TGTGCCAGCAGTGGGGACAGAGCTAACTATGGCTACACCTTC.

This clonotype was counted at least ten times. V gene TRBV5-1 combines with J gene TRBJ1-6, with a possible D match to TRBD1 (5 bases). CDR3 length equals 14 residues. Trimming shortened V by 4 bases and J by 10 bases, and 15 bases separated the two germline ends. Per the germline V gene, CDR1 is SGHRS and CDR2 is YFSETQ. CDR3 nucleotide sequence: TGCGCCAGCAGCGTGGGGACGTCGGGGTCACCCCTCCACTTT. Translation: CASSVGTSGSPLHF.

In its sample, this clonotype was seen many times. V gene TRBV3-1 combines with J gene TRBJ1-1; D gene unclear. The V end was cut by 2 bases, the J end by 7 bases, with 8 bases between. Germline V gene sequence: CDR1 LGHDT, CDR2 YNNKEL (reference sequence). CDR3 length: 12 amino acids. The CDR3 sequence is CASSQLGLEAFF. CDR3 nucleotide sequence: TGTGCCAGCAGCCAACTTGGGCTTGAAGCTTTCTTT.

CDR3 nucleotides: TGTGCCTGGGGGGAGGTCTACGAGCAGTACTTC. Translation: CAWGEVYEQYF. The chain links TRBV30 to TRBJ2-7, with D possibly matching TRBD2 (6 bases). In germline, CDR1 is GTSNPN, CDR2 SVGIG (reference sequence). V was pared by 5 bases and J by 3 bases, with 8 bases between. The CDR3 is made up of 11 amino acids.

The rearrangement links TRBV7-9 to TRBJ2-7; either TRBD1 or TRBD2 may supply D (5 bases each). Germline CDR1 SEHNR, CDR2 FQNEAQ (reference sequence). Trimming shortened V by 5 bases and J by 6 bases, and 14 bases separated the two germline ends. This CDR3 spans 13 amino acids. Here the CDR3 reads CASSPGRASEQYF. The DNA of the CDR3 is TGTGCCAGCAGCCCGGGACGGGCGTCCGAGCAGTACTTC.

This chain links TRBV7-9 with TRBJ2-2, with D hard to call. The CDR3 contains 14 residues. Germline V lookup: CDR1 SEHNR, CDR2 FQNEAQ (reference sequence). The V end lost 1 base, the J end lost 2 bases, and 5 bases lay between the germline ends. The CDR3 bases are TGTGCCAGCAGCTTAGTCGGAAACACCGGGGAGCTGTTTTTT. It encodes CASSLVGNTGELFF.

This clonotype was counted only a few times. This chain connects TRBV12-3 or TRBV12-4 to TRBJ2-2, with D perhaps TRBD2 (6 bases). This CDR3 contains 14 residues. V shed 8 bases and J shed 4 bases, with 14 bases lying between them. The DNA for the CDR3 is TGTGCCAGCGGAGGGGCGGGGCTCACCGGGGAGCTGTTTTTT. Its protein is CASGGAGLTGELFF.

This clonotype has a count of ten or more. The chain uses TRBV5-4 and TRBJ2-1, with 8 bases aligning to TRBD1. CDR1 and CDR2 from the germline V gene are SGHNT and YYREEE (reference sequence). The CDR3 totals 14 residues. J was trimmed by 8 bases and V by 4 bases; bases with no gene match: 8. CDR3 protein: CASSGWTGSDEQFF. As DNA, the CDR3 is TGTGCCAGCAGCGGGTGGACAGGGAGCGATGAGCAGTTCTTC.

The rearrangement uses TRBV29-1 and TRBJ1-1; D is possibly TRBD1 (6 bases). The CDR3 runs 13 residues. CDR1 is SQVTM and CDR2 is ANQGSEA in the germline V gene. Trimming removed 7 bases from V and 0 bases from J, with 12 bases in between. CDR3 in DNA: TGCAGCGCCGGACAGACAATGAACACTGAAGCTTTCTTT. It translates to CSAGQTMNTEAFF.

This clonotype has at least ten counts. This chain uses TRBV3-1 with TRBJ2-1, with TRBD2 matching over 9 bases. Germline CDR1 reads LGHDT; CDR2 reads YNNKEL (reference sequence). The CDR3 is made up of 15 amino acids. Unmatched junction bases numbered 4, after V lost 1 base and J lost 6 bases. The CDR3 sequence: CASSQVGLARNEQFF. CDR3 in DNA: TGTGCCAGCAGCCAAGTGGGACTAGCCCGCAATGAGCAGTTCTTC.

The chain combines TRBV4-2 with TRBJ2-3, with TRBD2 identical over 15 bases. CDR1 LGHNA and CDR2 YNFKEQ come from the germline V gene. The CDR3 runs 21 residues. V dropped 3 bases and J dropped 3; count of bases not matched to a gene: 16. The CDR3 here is CASSHNPGLAGGMEKTDTQYF. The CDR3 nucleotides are TGTGCCAGCAGCCATAATCCGGGACTAGCGGGGGGAATGGAGAAAACAGATACGCAGTATTTT.

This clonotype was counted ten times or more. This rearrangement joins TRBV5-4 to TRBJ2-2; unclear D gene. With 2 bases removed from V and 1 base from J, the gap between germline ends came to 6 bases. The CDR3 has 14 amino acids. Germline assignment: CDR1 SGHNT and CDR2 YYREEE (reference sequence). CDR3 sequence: CASSFSENTGELFF. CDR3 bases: TGTGCCAGCAGCTTCTCAGAGAACACCGGGGAGCTGTTTTTT.

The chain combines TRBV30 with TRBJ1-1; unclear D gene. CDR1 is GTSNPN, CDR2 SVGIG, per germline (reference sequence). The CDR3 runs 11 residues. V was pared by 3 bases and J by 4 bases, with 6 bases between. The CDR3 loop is CAWSETTEAFF. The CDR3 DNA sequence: TGTGCCTGGAGCGAGACCACTGAAGCTTTCTTT.

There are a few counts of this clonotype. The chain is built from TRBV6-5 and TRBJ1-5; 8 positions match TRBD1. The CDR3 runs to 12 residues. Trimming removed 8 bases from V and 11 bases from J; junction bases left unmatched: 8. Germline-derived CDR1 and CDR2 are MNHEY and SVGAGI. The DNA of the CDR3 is TGTGCCAGCGGCAGGGGGCAGGAGGCCCAGCATTTT. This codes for CASGRGQEAQHF.